Listed here are 14 T cell receptor beta chains from one sample, sequenced in a study of technical replicates of blood from several donors. Sequenced by immunoSEQ multiplex PCR; TCRdb stores in-frame clones only, minus some. Of about 74,000 clones listed, about nine tenths are singletons. The source material was T cells isolated from PBMCs. Source of these receptors: a human donor in good health.

This clone is a singleton in its sample. The gene calls are TRBV25-1 and TRBJ2-2, with 7 nucleotides matching TRBD1. The trim removed 9 bases at V and 9 bases at J, leaving 7 bases unmatched. The CDR3 is 12 residues long. Looked up from germline, CDR1 is MGHDK and CDR2 is SYGVNS. The CDR3 region is CASRQGRWELFF. CDR3 sequence (DNA): TGTGCCAGTAGACAGGGTCGGTGGGAGCTGTTTTTT.

Concerning this clone itself: A read error may produce the germline difference seen at one junction end. The V and J genes are TRBV14 and TRBJ2-3; D is unresolved. The CDR3 sequence is 11 residues long. Germline V lookup: CDR1 SGHDN, CDR2 FVKESK. The DNA of the CDR3 is TGTGCCAGCAGCCAAGTTCGACTGATCGTCTTT. Protein sequence: CASSQVRLIVF.

The chain is built from TRBV9 and TRBJ2-5, with 7 nucleotides matching TRBD1. Germline V CDR1 and CDR2: SGDLS, YYNGEE. This CDR3 contains 15 residues. V shed 0 bases and J 7 bases; nucleotides not matched to a gene: 9. The CDR3 loop reads CASSVEGGPKGTQYF. In DNA, the CDR3 is TGTGCCAGCAGCGTAGAAGGGGGCCCTAAGGGGACCCAGTACTTC. Complete variable domain (other parts from reference TRBV9 and TRBJ2-5): DSGVTQTPKHLITATGQRVTLRCSPRSGDLSVYWYQQSLDQGLQFLIQYYNGEERAKGNILERFSAQQFPDLHSELNLSSLELGDSALYFCASSVEGGPKGTQYFGPGTRLLVL.

The chain employs TRBV7-9 and TRBJ2-2; TRBD1 aligns across 7 bases. Trimming removed 4 bases from V and 3 bases from J; junction bases left unmatched: 8. Germline V gene lookup returns CDR1 SEHNR and CDR2 FQNEAQ (reference sequence). The length of the CDR3 is 16 residues. CDR3 nucleotide sequence: TGTGCCAGCAGCTCGAGGACAGGATTCGACACCGGGGAGCTGTTTTTT. Translating gives CASSSRTGFDTGELFF. The full variable domain, rest sourced from reference TRBV7-9 and TRBJ2-2, is DTGVSQNPRHKITKRGQNVTFRCDPISEHNRLYWYRQTLGQGPEFLTYFQNEAQLEKSRLLSDRFSAERPKGSFSTLEIQRTEQGDSAMYLCASSSRTGFDTGELFFGEGSRLTVL.

The rearrangement links TRBV9 to TRBJ2-1, with D tentatively TRBD2 (5 bases). V lost 5 bases and J 8 bases, leaving 14 bases between the germline ends. The CDR3 runs 13 residues. Germline loops: CDR1 SGDLS, CDR2 YYNGEE. This CDR3 is CASSQFLRDEQFF. As DNA, the CDR3 is TGTGCCAGCAGTCAATTTCTGAGGGATGAGCAGTTCTTC.

The chain uses TRBV5-1 and TRBJ1-1; possibly TRBD1 for D (5 bases). The V end was cut by 3 bases, the J end by 0 bases, with 12 bases between. The CDR3 has 15 residues. Germline CDR1 SGHRS, CDR2 YFSETQ. The CDR3 DNA reads as TGCGCCAGCAGCTGGGAGGGACTACTGAACACTGAAGCTTTCTTT. This sequence encodes CASSWEGLLNTEAFF. Together with reference TRBV5-1 and TRBJ1-1, the CDR3 gives the full variable domain: KAGVTQTPRYLIKTRGQQVTLSCSPISGHRSVSWYQQTPGQGLQFLFEYFSETQRNKGNFPGRFSGRQFSNSRSEMNVSTLELGDSALYLCASSWEGLLNTEAFFGQGTRLTVV.

The CDR3 loop reads CASSIWLADYNEQFF. For the CDR3, the DNA is TGTGCCAGCAGCATCTGGCTAGCGGACTACAATGAGCAGTTCTTC. The chain joins TRBV27 to TRBJ2-1; 7 bases agree with TRBD2. CDR1 and CDR2 from the germline V gene are MNHEY and SMNVEV (reference sequence). The CDR3 runs 15 residues. The trim removed 6 bases at V and 3 bases at J, leaving 8 bases unmatched.

V gene TRBV19 combines with J gene TRBJ1-5; D is uncertain. The V end was cut by 2 bases, the J end by 3 bases, with 17 bases between. Germline CDR1 LNHDA, CDR2 SQIVND (reference sequence). The CDR3 extends over 17 amino acids. CDR3: CASSILPVEFLNQPQHF. For the CDR3, the DNA is TGTGCCAGTAGTATACTCCCGGTCGAATTTCTCAATCAGCCCCAGCATTTT.

The CDR3 protein is CASSVGNSGSYEQYF. CDR3 sequence (DNA): TGTGCCAGCAGCGTAGGAAATAGCGGCTCCTACGAGCAGTACTTC. The rearrangement links TRBV9 to TRBJ2-7, with D possibly matching TRBD2 (6 bases). V lost 0 bases and J lost 0, with 10 bases in between. Looked up from germline, CDR1 is SGDLS and CDR2 is YYNGEE. This CDR3 has 15 amino acids.

The CDR3 reads CASRETGSLIDEQYF. CDR3 sequence (DNA): TGTGCCAGCAGGGAAACAGGGAGCCTTATCGACGAGCAGTACTTC. This chain joins TRBV11-2 and TRBJ2-7; weak D call: TRBD1 (6 bases). Germline CDR1 and CDR2: SGHAT and FQNNGV. The germline V and J ends were trimmed by 6 bases and 5 bases, with 20 bases remaining between them. CDR3 length: 15 amino acids.

The chain is built from TRBV19 and TRBJ1-2; possibly TRBD1 for D (6 bases). CDR1 LNHDA and CDR2 SQIVND come from the germline V gene (reference sequence). The CDR3 consists of 14 residues. Trimming pared 6 bases from V and 8 bases from J, leaving 19 bases between. The CDR3 protein is CASRLSRGRSGYTF. The CDR3 DNA is TGTGCCAGTAGGTTGTCCAGGGGTAGAAGCGGCTACACCTTC.

The CDR3 loop is CASSQGGVSTYEQYF. CDR3 DNA: TGTGCCAGCAGCCAAGGGGGGGTTTCAACCTACGAGCAGTACTTC. The chain joins TRBV7-9 to TRBJ2-7; D possibly corresponds to TRBD2 (7 bases). CDR3 size: 15 residues. Trimming removed 5 bases at V and 2 bases at J, with 16 bases between. Germline CDR1 is SEHNR and CDR2 is FQNEAQ (reference sequence).

CDR3 loop: CTSSQAFNQRGSYEQYF. CDR3 DNA: TGCACCAGCAGCCAAGCTTTTAACCAGCGGGGATCCTACGAGCAGTACTTC. The chain recombines TRBV1 with TRBJ2-7; the table assigns TRBD2, which was not confirmed against the DNA. TRBV1 is noted as a pseudogene. The CDR3 runs 17 residues.

V usage is TRBV28 and J usage is TRBJ2-1; TRBD2 aligns across 7 bases. The germline V gene encodes CDR1 MDHEN and CDR2 SYDVKM. The CDR3 contains 12 residues. Germline trimming cut 6 bases from V and 7 bases from J; bases unmatched to any gene: 3. The CDR3 region is CASRGGVNEQFF. The CDR3, as DNA: TGTGCCAGCAGGGGGGGGGTGAATGAGCAGTTCTTC.